These T cell receptor beta chains were read from a single sample in a study of blood T cell repertoires in COVID-19. Sequencing used immunoSEQ multiplex PCR; TCRdb keeps in-frame clones, though not all of them. This sample has 380,000 or so clones, with 65% to 90% found just once. Sequenced input: peripheral blood. The source of these receptors is an older woman with COVID-19, enrolled during active disease. Each CDR3 is given with its conserved first and last residue. A D gene is named only where the DNA matches it firmly. Clone size appears in some rows only: once, few, many, or a class for an expanded clone.

j_gene | abundance | d_gene | v_gene | CDR3nt | CDR3aa
TRBJ1-2 | once | TRBD1 | TRBV19 | TGTGCCAGTAACAATAACGGGGCAGGGGGCGATGGCTACACCTTC | CASNNNGAGGDGYTF
TRBJ2-7 | NA | TRBD1 | TRBV18 | TGTGCCAGCACGGGACAGATACCCTACGAGCAGTACTTC | CASTGQIPYEQYF
TRBJ2-7 | few | NA | TRBV4-1 | TGCGCCAGCAGCCAAGACCGGACCCGCGTCGGACAGTTATACGAGCAGTACTTC | CASSQDRTRVGQLYEQYF
TRBJ1-6 | NA | NA | TRBV14 | TGTGCCAGCAGCCAGGCAATCAGGGGACGCGATTCACCCCTCCACTTT | CASSQAIRGRDSPLHF
TRBJ2-7 | NA | NA | TRBV19 | TGTGCCAGTAGTATCGGGGGGCCCATGGACGAGCAGTACTTC | CASSIGGPMDEQYF
TRBJ1-2 | NA | TRBD1 | TRBV7-9 | TGTGCCAGCAGCTTAGTCACAGGGGGCGGCTATGGCTACACCTTC | CASSLVTGGGYGYTF
TRBJ1-6 | NA | TRBD1 | TRBV27 | TGTGCCAGCAGTTCCGGACAGGGGGTTTATTCACCCCTCCACTTT | CASSSGQGVYSPLHF
TRBJ2-7 | NA | NA | TRBV11-3 | TGTGCCAGCAGCTTAGGGGAGGCGGCTTCCTACGAGCAGTACTTC | CASSLGEAASYEQYF
TRBJ1-2 | NA | NA | TRBV5-1 | TGCGCCAGCAGCCCGTCAGGGGACTATGGCTACACCTTC | CASSPSGDYGYTF
TRBJ2-1 | NA | NA | TRBV27 | TGTGCCAGCAGATCCCAGGGGAGCTCCTACAATGAGCAGTTCTTC | CASRSQGSSYNEQFF
TRBJ1-1 | NA | TRBD1 | TRBV6-1 | TGTGCCAGCAGTGAAAAGGGACAGGGCTACACTGAAGCTTTCTTT | CASSEKGQGYTEAFF
TRBJ2-2 | once | TRBD1 | TRBV19 | TGTGCCAGTACCCTCCCGGGACAGGGGTATTCCGGGGAGCTGTTTTTT | CASTLPGQGYSGELFF
TRBJ2-7 | NA | TRBD1 | TRBV5-8 | TGTGCCAGCAGCCGTACAGGGGGCTCGTCCGAGCAGTACTTC | CASSRTGGSSEQYF
TRBJ1-1 | NA | TRBD1 | TRBV10-3 | TGTGCCATCAGCCCAGGGGGAAAAAACACTGAAGCTTTCTTT | CAISPGGKNTEAFF
TRBJ2-7 | NA | NA | TRBV5-1 | TGCGCCAGCAGCTTGGGGGCAGGGTTTGTCGAGCAGTACTTC | CASSLGAGFVEQYF